The 26 T cell receptor beta chains listed next were all sequenced from one sample in a study of identical twins. MiXCR, applied by TCRdb to the 5' RACE reads, yields one record per CDR3 protein. The data contain some 500,000 distinct CDR3 sequences, around 9.6% of them singletons. This sample also appeared in a second study, on yellow fever vaccine responses in identical twins.

The source material was PBMCs. Every receptor here comes from a young woman in good health.

The chain recombines TRBV7-3 with TRBJ2-5; 7 nucleotides align to TRBD1. V shed 4 bases and J 0 bases; nucleotides not matched to a gene: 2. The CDR3 length is 14 residues. CDR1 is SGHTA and CDR2 is FQGTGA in the germline V gene. The CDR3 spells CASSSGQDQETQYF. The CDR3 coding sequence is TGTGCCAGCAGCTCCGGACAGGACCAAGAGACCCAGTACTTC.

The genes are TRBV6-5 and TRBJ2-5; no clear D gene. The germline V and J ends were trimmed by 2 bases and 5 bases, with 15 bases remaining between them. The CDR3 covers 15 residues. Per the germline V gene, CDR1 is MNHEY and CDR2 is SVGAGI. CDR3 amino acids: CASSYPEPGGETQYF. The CDR3 nucleotides are TGTGCCAGCAGTTACCCCGAACCTGGTGGTGAGACCCAGTACTTC.

This clonotype occurred many times. The chain employs TRBV12-3 or TRBV12-4 and TRBJ2-3, with 8 bases aligning to TRBD2. The CDR3 has 16 amino acids. The V and J ends lost 5 bases and 2 bases, in that order; junction bases with no gene match: 9. The CDR3, as DNA: TGTGCCAGCAGTCCGGGGTGGCGGGGGGACACAGATACGCAGTATTTT. Its protein product is CASSPGWRGDTDTQYF.

This clonotype was seen many times. This chain uses TRBV29-1 with TRBJ2-3, with D tentatively TRBD2 (5 bases). Looked up from germline, CDR1 is SQVTM and CDR2 is ANQGSEA. The CDR3 sequence is 12 residues long. Trimming left V 2 bases short and J 4 bases short, with 7 bases between. For the CDR3, the DNA is TGCAGCGTTGAAACGCGGGCAGATACGCAGTATTTT. Encoded protein: CSVETRADTQYF.

This clonotype occurred a few times. The chain is built from TRBV6-2 or TRBV6-3 and TRBJ2-1, with D perhaps matching TRBD2 (6 bases). V lost 6 bases, J lost 8 bases, and 17 bases lay in between. The CDR3 contains 14 residues. CDR1 and CDR2 (germline): MNHEY, SVGEGT. The CDR3 spells CASRGDWARDEQFF. Written as DNA, the CDR3 is TGTGCCAGCAGAGGGGACTGGGCCCGGGATGAGCAGTTCTTC.

This clonotype turned up a few times. This chain joins TRBV28 and TRBJ2-5, with a weak D call TRBD1 (5 bases). CDR3 length equals 16 residues. Per the germline V gene, CDR1 is MDHEN and CDR2 is SYDVKM. Deletions cut 6 bases from V and 5 bases from J, with 22 bases between. The CDR3 is CASSFYSGARQETQYF. CDR3 DNA: TGTGCCAGCAGCTTCTATTCTGGGGCGCGGCAGGAGACCCAGTACTTC.

In its sample, this clonotype was seen a few times. This sequence joins TRBV12-3 or TRBV12-4 and TRBJ2-7; TRBD1 or TRBD2 may be the D gene (5 bases each). The length of the CDR3 is 13 residues. V was cut by 6 bases and J by 4 bases, with 13 bases left in between. CDR3 nucleotide sequence: TGTGCCAGCAGGACCACAGGAGGATACGAGCAGTACTTC. Translating it yields CASRTTGGYEQYF.

Many counts were recorded for this clonotype. The chain is built from TRBV10-3 and TRBJ2-5; 7 bases are shared with TRBD2. CDR1 is ENHRY, CDR2 SYGVKD, per germline. The CDR3 length is 15 residues. The trim removed 0 bases at V and 6 bases at J, leaving 7 bases unmatched. CDR3 in amino acids: CAISESASGLQTQYF. CDR3 nucleotide sequence: TGTGCCATCAGTGAGTCGGCTAGCGGTCTACAGACCCAGTACTTC.

At least ten counts were recorded for this clonotype. This rearrangement joins TRBV29-1 to TRBJ2-7, with D perhaps TRBD1 (5 bases). CDR1 and CDR2 from the germline V gene are SQVTM and ANQGSEA. This CDR3 is built from 13 residues. Trimming removed 7 bases at V and 2 bases at J, with 15 bases between. The CDR3 sequence: CSAGRVGAYEQYF. In DNA, the CDR3 is TGCAGCGCCGGTCGTGTAGGGGCCTACGAGCAGTACTTC.

This sequence joins TRBV5-6 and TRBJ1-5; D possibly corresponds to TRBD1 (5 bases). Germline assignment: CDR1 SGHDT and CDR2 YYEEEE. CDR3 length: 15 residues. V was clipped by 2 bases and J by 0 bases, with 9 bases between them. CDR3 DNA sequence: TGTGCCAGCAGCTTTGGGGGACTTAGCAATCAGCCCCAGCATTTT. Its translation: CASSFGGLSNQPQHF.

The CDR3 reads CASSPRDRLSGANVLTF. CDR3 DNA sequence: TGTGCCAGCTCACCAAGGGACAGGCTCTCTGGGGCCAACGTCCTGACTTTC. The V gene is TRBV18, the J gene TRBJ2-6; 8 positions agree with TRBD1. The trim removed 2 bases at V and 0 bases at J, leaving 3 bases unmatched. CDR1 and CDR2 from the germline V gene are KGHSH and LQKENI. The CDR3 has 17 amino acids.

This clonotype turned up a few times. The chain carries TRBV5-5 and TRBJ2-5; D possibly uses TRBD1 or TRBD2 (6 bases each). Germline V gene sequence: CDR1 SGHKS, CDR2 YYEKEE (reference sequence). The CDR3 loop spans 18 amino acids. Between the trimmed V and J ends, which lost 7 bases and 5 bases, there was a span of 30 bases. CDR3 nucleotide sequence: TGTGCCAGCGGAGGGACTGGTACAGGGTTCAGGGAGAGTGAGACCCAGTACTTC. Protein sequence: CASGGTGTGFRESETQYF.

This clonotype occurred many times. V and J are TRBV12-3 or TRBV12-4 and TRBJ2-3, with 10 bases identical to TRBD2. The CDR3 contains 13 residues. The V and J ends lost 7 bases and 9 bases, in that order; junction bases with no gene match: 7. CDR3 region: CASTSSGGGTQYF. CDR3 DNA: TGTGCCAGCACCTCAAGCGGGGGGGGCACGCAGTATTTT.

This clonotype was found a few times. The chain combines TRBV7-9 with TRBJ2-1; 13 nucleotides agree with TRBD2. With V trimmed by 2 bases and J by 4 bases, 5 bases remained unmatched. Germline V gives CDR1 SEHNR, CDR2 FQNEAQ (reference sequence). The CDR3 has 17 amino acids. For the CDR3, the DNA is TGTGCCAGCAGCTTATGGACTAGCGGGAGATATTACAATGAGCAGTTCTTC. Its protein is CASSLWTSGRYYNEQFF.

This clonotype has at least ten counts. The CDR3 sequence is CASSPLAGGPGEQFF. The CDR3 region has the DNA TGTGCCAGCAGCCCCTTAGCGGGAGGGCCGGGAGAGCAGTTCTTC. The chain combines TRBV7-9 with TRBJ2-1; 11 positions agree with TRBD2. This CDR3 spans 15 amino acids. J gave up 10 bases and V 5 bases, and 10 bases lay outside the gene matches. Germline values: CDR1 SEHNR, CDR2 FQNEAQ (reference sequence).

This rearrangement joins TRBV28 to TRBJ2-5; tentatively, D is TRBD1 (5 bases). Trimming removed 5 bases from V and 0 bases from J, with 22 bases in between. This CDR3 spans 18 amino acids. From germline, CDR1 is MDHEN and CDR2 SYDVKM. The CDR3 is CASSPLHPARADQETQYF. Here the CDR3 DNA reads TGTGCCAGCAGTCCCTTACACCCCGCCAGGGCGGACCAAGAGACCCAGTACTTC.

This clonotype was recorded many times. V gene TRBV6-5 combines with J gene TRBJ2-1; 8 bases map to TRBD1. The CDR3 consists of 16 residues. The V and J ends lost 5 bases and 6 bases, in that order; junction bases with no gene match: 12. Germline V gives CDR1 MNHEY, CDR2 SVGAGI. The CDR3 loop is CASSHPRTGSGNEQFF. CDR3 bases: TGTGCCAGCAGTCACCCCCGGACAGGGTCCGGCAATGAGCAGTTCTTC.

V and J are TRBV11-2 and TRBJ2-2; no clear D. There are 17 residues in the CDR3. V shed 3 bases and J shed 7 bases, with 21 bases lying between them. The germline V gene encodes CDR1 SGHAT and CDR2 FQNNGV. This CDR3 is CASSFGVVPTWIGELFF. CDR3 sequence (DNA): TGTGCCAGCAGCTTCGGTGTGGTCCCAACATGGATCGGGGAGCTGTTTTTT.

This clonotype has a handful of counts. This sequence joins TRBV23-1 and TRBJ1-5, with no clear D. TRBV23-1 is noted as an ORF with a role that remains uncertain. There are 16 residues in the CDR3. Trimming cost V 0 bases and J 0 bases, with 9 bases left between them. The CDR3 protein is CASSQSGRNSNQPQHF. In DNA form, the CDR3 reads TGCGCCAGCAGTCAATCTGGACGTAATAGCAATCAGCCCCAGCATTTT.

The chain links TRBV20-1 to TRBJ1-3, with D perhaps matching TRBD1 (5 bases). V lost 6 bases, J lost 5 bases, and 14 bases lay in between. The length of the CDR3 is 13 residues. Germline V lookup: CDR1 DFQATT, CDR2 SNEGSKA (reference sequence). CDR3 loop: CSAPDSGRNTIYF. The DNA of the CDR3 is TGCAGTGCGCCGGACTCAGGGAGAAACACCATATATTTT.

V gene TRBV6-2 or TRBV6-3 combines with J gene TRBJ2-3, with D maybe TRBD1 (6 bases). Germline V gives CDR1 MNHEY, CDR2 SVGEGT. Trimming took 5 bases from V and 7 from J, leaving 22 bases between them. CDR3 length: 16 amino acids. CDR3 DNA sequence: TGTGCCAGCAGTCCCGGACAGAGCCTGGGGTGGAATACGCAGTATTTT. Amino acid sequence: CASSPGQSLGWNTQYF.

V is TRBV5-1 and J is TRBJ2-2, with D unclear. Per the germline V gene, CDR1 is SGHRS and CDR2 is YFSETQ. V was clipped by 0 bases and J by 3 bases, with 9 bases between them. The CDR3 contains 15 residues. CDR3 DNA: TGCGCCAGCAGCTTGGCCAAGGGTGACACCGGGGAGCTGTTTTTT. It translates to CASSLAKGDTGELFF.

The chain uses TRBV10-1 and TRBJ2-7; perhaps TRBD2 as D (6 bases). V gave up 0 bases and J gave up 2 bases, with 14 bases separating them. Germline loops: CDR1 WNHNN, CDR2 SYGVQD (reference sequence). The CDR3 spans 16 residues. The CDR3 DNA reads TGCGCCAGCAGTGAGTCGACTAGTTCCCCTCCCTACGAGCAGTACTTC. This sequence encodes CASSESTSSPPYEQYF.

This clonotype was detected only a few times. The V and J genes are TRBV7-2 and TRBJ2-7; 11 nucleotides match TRBD2. This CDR3 contains 16 residues. Germline-derived CDR1 and CDR2 are SGHTA and FQGNSA. Trimming removed 5 bases from V and 2 bases from J; junction bases left unmatched: 8. CDR3 residues: CASSPGLAASPYEQYF. The CDR3 coding sequence is TGTGCCAGCAGCCCGGGACTAGCGGCCTCCCCCTACGAGCAGTACTTC.

This clonotype appeared many times. This chain uses TRBV5-1 with TRBJ2-4; TRBD1 aligns across 11 bases. V shed 3 bases and J 9 bases; nucleotides not matched to a gene: 2. Germline assignment: CDR1 SGHRS and CDR2 YFSETQ. The CDR3 runs 13 residues. In DNA form, the CDR3 reads TGCGCCAGCAGCTGGGGACAGGGGGGCATTCAGTACTTC. Its translation is CASSWGQGGIQYF. The whole variable domain, filled in from reference TRBV5-1 and TRBJ2-4, reads KAGVTQTPRYLIKTRGQQVTLSCSPISGHRSVSWYQQTPGQGLQFLFEYFSETQRNKGNFPGRFSGRQFSNSRSEMNVSTLELGDSALYLCASSWGQGGIQYFGAGTRLSVL.

There are a few counts of this clonotype. J is TRBJ2-6 and V is TRBV10-3; unclear D gene. V lost 2 bases and J lost 0, with 5 bases in between. Per germline, CDR1 ENHRY and CDR2 SYGVKD. CDR3 length: 15 amino acids. CDR3 DNA: TGTGCCATCAGTGAGAGCTTCTCTGGGGCCAACGTCCTGACTTTC. Its translation: CAISESFSGANVLTF.